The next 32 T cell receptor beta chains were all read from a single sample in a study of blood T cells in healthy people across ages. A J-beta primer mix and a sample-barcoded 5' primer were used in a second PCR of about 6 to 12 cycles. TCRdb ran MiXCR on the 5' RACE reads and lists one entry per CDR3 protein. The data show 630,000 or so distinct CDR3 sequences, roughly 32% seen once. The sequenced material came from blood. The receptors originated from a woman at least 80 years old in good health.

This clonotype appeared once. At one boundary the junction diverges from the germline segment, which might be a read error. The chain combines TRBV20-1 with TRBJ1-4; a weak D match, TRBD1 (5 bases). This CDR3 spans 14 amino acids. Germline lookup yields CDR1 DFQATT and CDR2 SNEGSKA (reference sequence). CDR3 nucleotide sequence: TGCAGTGCTTATACTGATGCGGGGGATGAAAAACGGTTTTTT. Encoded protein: CSAYTDAGDEKRFF.

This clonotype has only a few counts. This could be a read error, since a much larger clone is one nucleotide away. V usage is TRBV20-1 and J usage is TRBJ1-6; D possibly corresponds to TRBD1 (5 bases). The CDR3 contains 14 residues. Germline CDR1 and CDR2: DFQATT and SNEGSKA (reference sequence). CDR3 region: CSATLGRDNSPPHF. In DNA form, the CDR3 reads TGCAGTGCTACCCTGGGCAGGGATAATTCACCCCCCCACTTT.

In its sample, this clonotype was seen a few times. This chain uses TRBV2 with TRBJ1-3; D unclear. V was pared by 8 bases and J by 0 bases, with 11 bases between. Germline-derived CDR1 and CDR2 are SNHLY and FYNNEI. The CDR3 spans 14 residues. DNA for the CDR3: TGTGCCAGCCAGTTTGAGAGCTCTGGAAACACCATATATTTT. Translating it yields CASQFESSGNTIYF.

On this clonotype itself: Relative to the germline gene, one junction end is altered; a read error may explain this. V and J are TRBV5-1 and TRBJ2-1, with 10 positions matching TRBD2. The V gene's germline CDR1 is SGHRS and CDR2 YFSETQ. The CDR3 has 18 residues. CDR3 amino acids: CASSLGLAGAGSYNEQHF. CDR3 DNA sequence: TGCGCCAGCAGCTTGGGCCTAGCGGGGGCCGGGTCCTACAATGAGCAGCACTTC.

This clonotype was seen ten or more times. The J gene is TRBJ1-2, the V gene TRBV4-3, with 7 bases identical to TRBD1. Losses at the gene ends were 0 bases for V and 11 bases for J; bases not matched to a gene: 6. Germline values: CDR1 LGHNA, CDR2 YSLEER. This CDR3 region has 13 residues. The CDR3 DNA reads TGCGCCAGCAGCCAAGATTTGGTACAGGGGTACACCTTC. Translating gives CASSQDLVQGYTF.

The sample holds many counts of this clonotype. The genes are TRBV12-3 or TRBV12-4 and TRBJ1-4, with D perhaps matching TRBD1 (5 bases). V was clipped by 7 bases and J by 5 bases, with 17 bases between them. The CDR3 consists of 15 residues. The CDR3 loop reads CASTLSGRRNEKLFF. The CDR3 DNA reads TGTGCCAGCACTCTCTCGGGACGGAGAAATGAAAAACTGTTTTTT.

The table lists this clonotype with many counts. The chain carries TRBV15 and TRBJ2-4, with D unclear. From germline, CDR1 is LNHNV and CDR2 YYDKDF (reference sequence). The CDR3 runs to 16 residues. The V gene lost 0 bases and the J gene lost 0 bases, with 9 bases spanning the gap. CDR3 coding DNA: TGTGCCACCAGCAGAGATGCGGTTACAGCCAAAAACATTCAGTACTTC. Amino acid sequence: CATSRDAVTAKNIQYF.

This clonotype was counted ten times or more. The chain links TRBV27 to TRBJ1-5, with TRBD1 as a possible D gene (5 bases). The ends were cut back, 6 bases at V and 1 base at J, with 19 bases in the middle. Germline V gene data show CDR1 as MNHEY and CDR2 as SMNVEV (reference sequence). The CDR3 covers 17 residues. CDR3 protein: CASSFRMRGLSNQPQHF. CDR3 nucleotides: TGTGCCAGCAGCTTTCGAATGCGGGGCCTCAGCAATCAGCCCCAGCATTTT.

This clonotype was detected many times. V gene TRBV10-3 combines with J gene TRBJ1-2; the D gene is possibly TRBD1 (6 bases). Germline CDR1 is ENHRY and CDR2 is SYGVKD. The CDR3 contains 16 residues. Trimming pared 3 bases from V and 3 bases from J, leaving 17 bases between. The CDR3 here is CAISDPHRDRDYGYTF. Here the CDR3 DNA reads TGTGCCATCAGTGATCCTCACAGGGACCGGGACTATGGCTACACCTTC.

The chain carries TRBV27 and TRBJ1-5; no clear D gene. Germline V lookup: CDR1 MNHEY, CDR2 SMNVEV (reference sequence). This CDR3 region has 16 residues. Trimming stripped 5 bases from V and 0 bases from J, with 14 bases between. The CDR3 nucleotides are TGTGCCAGCAGTCCCTTGGCCGGGGTTAGCAATCAGCCCCAGCATTTT. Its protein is CASSPLAGVSNQPQHF.

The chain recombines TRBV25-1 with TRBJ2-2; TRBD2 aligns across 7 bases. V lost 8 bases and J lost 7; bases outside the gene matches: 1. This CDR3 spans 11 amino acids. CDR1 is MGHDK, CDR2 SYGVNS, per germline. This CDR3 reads CASGRGGELFF. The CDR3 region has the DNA TGTGCCAGCGGGAGGGGCGGGGAGCTGTTTTTT.

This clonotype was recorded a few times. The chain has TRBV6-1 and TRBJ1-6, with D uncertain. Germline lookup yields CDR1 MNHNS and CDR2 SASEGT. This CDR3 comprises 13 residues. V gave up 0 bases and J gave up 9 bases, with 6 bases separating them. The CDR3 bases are TGTGCCAGCAGTGAAGCAGTTAGTTCACCCCTCCACTTT. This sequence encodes CASSEAVSSPLHF.

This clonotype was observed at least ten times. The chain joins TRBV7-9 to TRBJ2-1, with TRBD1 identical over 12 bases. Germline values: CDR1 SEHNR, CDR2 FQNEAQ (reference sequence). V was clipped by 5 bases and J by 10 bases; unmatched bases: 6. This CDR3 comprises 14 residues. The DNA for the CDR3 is TGTGCCAGCAGCCGGGGACAGGGGGCTATCGAGCAGTTCTTC. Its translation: CASSRGQGAIEQFF.

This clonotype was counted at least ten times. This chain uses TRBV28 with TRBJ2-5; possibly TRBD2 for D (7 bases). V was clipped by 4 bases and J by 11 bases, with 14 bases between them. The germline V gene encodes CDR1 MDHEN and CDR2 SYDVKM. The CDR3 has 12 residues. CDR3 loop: CASSYQGREQYF. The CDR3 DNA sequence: TGTGCCAGCAGTTACCAGGGGCGGGAGCAGTACTTC.

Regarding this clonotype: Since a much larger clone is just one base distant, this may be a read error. CDR3 bases: TGTGCCAGCAGCGCCGTAGGAGCAGATACGCAGTATTTT. Its translation is CASSAVGADTQYF. The V gene is TRBV5-6, the J gene TRBJ2-3; D not certain. V shed 4 bases and J shed 4 bases, with 10 bases lying between them. The CDR3 sequence is 13 residues long. CDR1 and CDR2 from the germline V gene are SGHDT and YYEEEE.

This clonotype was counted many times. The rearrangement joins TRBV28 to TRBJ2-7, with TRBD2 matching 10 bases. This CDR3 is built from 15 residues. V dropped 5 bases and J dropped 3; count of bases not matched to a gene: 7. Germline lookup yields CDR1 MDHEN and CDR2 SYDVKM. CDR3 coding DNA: TGTGCCAGCAGTAAAAGCGGGGGGGCCTTCTACGAGCAGTACTTC. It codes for CASSKSGGAFYEQYF.

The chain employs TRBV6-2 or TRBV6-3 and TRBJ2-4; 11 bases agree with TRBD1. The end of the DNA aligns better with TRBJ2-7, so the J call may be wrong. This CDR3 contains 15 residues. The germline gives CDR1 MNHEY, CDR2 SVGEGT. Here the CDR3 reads CASSYFGQGAHEQYF. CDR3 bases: TGTGCCAGCAGTTACTTTGGACAGGGGGCACACGAGCAGTACTTC.

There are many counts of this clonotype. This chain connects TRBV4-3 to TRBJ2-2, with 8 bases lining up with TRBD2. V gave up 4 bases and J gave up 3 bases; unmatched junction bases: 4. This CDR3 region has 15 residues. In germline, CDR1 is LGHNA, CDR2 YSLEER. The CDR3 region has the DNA TGCGCCAGCAGCCGCCGGGGGGGCGACACCGGGGAGCTGTTTTTT. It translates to CASSRRGGDTGELFF.

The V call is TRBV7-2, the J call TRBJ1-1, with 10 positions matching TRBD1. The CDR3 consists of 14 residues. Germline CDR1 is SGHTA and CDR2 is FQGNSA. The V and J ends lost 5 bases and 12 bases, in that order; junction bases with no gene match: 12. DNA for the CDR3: TGTGCCAGCAGCCAAATCGACAGGGGGCGATTGACTTTCTTT. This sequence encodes CASSQIDRGRLTFF.

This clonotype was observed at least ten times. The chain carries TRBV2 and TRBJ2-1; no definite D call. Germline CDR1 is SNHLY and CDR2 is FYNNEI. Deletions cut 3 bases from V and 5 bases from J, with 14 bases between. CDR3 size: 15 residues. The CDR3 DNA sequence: TGTGCCAGCAGTGATGCCCGGGTGTCGCACAATGAGCAGTTCTTC. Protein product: CASSDARVSHNEQFF.

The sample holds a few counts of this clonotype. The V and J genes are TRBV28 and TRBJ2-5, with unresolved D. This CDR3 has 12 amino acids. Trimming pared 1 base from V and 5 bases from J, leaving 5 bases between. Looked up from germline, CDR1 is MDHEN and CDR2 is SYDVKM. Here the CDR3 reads CASSLFAETQYF. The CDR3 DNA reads TGTGCCAGCAGTTTATTTGCGGAGACCCAGTACTTC.

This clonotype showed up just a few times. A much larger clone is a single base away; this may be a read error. The CDR3 coding sequence is TGTGCCAGCAGCCAAGTGGGGGCCAACAGGTACGAGCAGTACTTC. It specifies CASSQVGANRYEQYF. The chain is built from TRBV4-2 and TRBJ2-7; D possibly corresponds to TRBD1 (6 bases). The V end lost 1 base, the J end lost 4 bases, and 14 bases lay between the germline ends. Germline-derived CDR1 and CDR2 are LGHNA and YNFKEQ. The length of the CDR3 is 15 residues.

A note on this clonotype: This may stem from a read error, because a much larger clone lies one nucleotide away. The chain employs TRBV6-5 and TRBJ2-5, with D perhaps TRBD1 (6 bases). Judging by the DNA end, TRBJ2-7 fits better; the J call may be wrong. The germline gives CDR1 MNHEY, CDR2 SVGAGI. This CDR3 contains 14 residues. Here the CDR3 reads CASTRVGGTYEQYF. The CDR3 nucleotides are TGTGCCAGCACCCGGGTAGGGGGAACCTACGAGCAGTACTTC.

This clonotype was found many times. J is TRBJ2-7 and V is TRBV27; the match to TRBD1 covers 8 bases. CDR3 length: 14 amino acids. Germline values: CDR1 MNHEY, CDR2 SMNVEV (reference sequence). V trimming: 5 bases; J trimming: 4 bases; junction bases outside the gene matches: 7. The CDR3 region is CASSEGQVLYEQYF. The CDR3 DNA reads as TGTGCCAGCAGTGAGGGACAGGTCCTTTACGAGCAGTACTTC.

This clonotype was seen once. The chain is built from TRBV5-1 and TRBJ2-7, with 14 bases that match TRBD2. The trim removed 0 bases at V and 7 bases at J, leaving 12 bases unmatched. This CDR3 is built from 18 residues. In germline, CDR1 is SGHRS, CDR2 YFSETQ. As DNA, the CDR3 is TGCGCCAGCAGCTTGGGGACAGCCCCGGGACTAGCGGGGGAAGAGCAGTACTTC. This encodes CASSLGTAPGLAGEEQYF.

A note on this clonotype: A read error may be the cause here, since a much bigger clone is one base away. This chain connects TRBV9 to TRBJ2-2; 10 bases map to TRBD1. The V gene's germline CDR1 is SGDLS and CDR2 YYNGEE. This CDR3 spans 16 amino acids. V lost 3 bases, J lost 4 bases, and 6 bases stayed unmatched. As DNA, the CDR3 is TGTGCCAGCAGCGGACAGGGACAGGGGATCACCGGGGAGCTGTTTTTT. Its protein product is CASSGQGQGITGELFF.

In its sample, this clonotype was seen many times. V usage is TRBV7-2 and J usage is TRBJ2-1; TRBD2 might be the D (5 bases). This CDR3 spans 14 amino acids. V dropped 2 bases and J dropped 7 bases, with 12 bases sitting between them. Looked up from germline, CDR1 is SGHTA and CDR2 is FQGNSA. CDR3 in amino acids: CASSLSRRGNEQFF. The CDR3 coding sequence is TGTGCCAGCAGCTTAAGCAGGAGAGGGAATGAGCAGTTCTTC.

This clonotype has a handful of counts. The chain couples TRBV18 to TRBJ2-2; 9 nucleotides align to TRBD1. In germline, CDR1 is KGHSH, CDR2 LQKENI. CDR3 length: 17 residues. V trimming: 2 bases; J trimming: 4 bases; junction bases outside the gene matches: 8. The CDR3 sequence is CASSPTGTGRSTGELFF. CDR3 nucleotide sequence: TGTGCCAGCTCACCAACCGGGACAGGGAGGAGCACCGGGGAGCTGTTTTTT. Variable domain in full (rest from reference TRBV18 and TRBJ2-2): NAGVMQNPRHLVRRRGQEARLRCSPMKGHSHVYWYRQLPEEGLKFMVYLQKENIIDESGMPKERFSAEFPKEGPSILRIQQVVRGDSAAYFCASSPTGTGRSTGELFFGEGSRLTVL.

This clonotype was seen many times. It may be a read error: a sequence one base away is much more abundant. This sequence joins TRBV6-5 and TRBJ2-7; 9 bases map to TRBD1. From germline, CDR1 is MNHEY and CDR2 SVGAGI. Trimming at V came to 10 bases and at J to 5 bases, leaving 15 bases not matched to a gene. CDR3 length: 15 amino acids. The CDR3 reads CATGYRMGQGHEQYF. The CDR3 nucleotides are TGTGCCACCGGTTACCGGATGGGACAGGGCCACGAGCAGTACTTC.

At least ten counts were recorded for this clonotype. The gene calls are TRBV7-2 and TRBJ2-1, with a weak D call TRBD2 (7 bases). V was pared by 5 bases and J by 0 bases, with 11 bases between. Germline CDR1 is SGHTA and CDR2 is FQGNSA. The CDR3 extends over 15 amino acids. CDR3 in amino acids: CASSPRGGSYNEQFF. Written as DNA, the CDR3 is TGTGCCAGCAGCCCGAGGGGGGGCTCCTACAATGAGCAGTTCTTC.

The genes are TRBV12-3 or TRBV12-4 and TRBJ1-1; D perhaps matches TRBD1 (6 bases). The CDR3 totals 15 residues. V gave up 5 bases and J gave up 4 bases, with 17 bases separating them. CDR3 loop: CASSRVEGGVTEAFF. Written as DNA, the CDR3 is TGTGCCAGCAGTCGCGTCGAGGGGGGGGTCACTGAAGCTTTCTTT.

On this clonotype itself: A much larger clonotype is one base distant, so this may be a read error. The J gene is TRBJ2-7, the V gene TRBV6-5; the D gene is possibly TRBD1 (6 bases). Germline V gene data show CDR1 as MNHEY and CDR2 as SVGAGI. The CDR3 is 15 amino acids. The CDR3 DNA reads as TGTGCCGGCAGTTACTCGCGGCAGGGGAGCTACGAGCAGTACTTC. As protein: CAGSYSRQGSYEQYF.